The TCR beta chain under discussion was sequenced for a study of cytomegalovirus exposure and HLA in healthy donors. The study's findings and limits: The authors enumerated over 150 TCR beta chains as linked to cytomegalovirus.

Unmatched junction bases numbered 8, after V lost 2 bases and J lost 7 bases. Germline values: CDR1 SGHDT, CDR2 YYEEEE. CDR3 length: 14 residues. Sequenced by immunoSEQ multiplex PCR; TCRdb stores in-frame clones only, minus some. The data show roughly 71,000 clones, about 93% seen once. A note on this clone: Its matching antigen is unknown.

Sequencing was performed on PBMCs. The rearrangement joins TRBV5-6 to TRBJ1-2; TRBD1 agrees at 7 bases. The source of this sequence is a woman younger than 35 in good health and CMV-seronegative. CDR3 sequence reads: CASSFRTGWSGYTF. Here the CDR3 DNA reads TGTGCCAGCAGCTTCAGGACAGGTTGGTCTGGCTACACCTTC.